This TCR beta chain originates from a study of response to subunit inactivated influenza vaccine. General study findings and limits: With each seasonal influenza vaccination, the authors suggested, few new T cells are recruited.

TCRdb redid the calling of the RT-PCR reads with MiXCR, one entry per CDR3 protein. This table holds 650,000 to 700,000 distinct CDR3 sequences, around 14% found once. The table lists this clonotype with a few counts. Its antigen is still unknown. V was trimmed by 3 bases and J by 0 bases, leaving 12 bases between them. Germline V gene lookup returns CDR1 SGHTA and CDR2 FQGNSA. This CDR3 comprises 17 residues. The origin of this receptor is a man between 45 and 60 years old who received an inactivated influenza vaccine. The material was PBMCs from blood, obtained 12 days after vaccination. V is TRBV7-2 and J is TRBJ2-6; D possibly matches TRBD1 or TRBD2 (5 bases each). Here the CDR3 reads CASSFGGAISGANVLTF. CDR3 coding DNA: TGTGCCAGCAGCTTTGGGGGTGCAATCTCTGGGGCCAACGTCCTGACTTTC.